Presented here are 4 T cell receptor beta chains from one specimen sequenced in a study of T cell repertoires in cytomegalovirus infection. TCRdb re-called the reads through MiXCR, storing one row per CDR3 protein. The data show around 900,000 distinct CDR3 sequences, around 29% seen once. No antigen is known for these receptors. Material: cultured CD8+ T cells from PBMCs, obtained from culture after CMV antigen stimulation. Receptors were obtained from a human donor in good health (CMV status not recorded). Some clones in this sample may be carry-over from other donors' samples.

This chain links TRBV27 with TRBJ1-6; 11 bases fit TRBD1. The junction had 5 bases not matched to a gene; V was cut back by 2 bases and J by 2 bases. Germline V gene sequence: CDR1 MNHEY, CDR2 SMNVEV (reference sequence). This CDR3 has 18 residues. This CDR3 is CASSLGQGAVAYNSPLHF. Written as DNA, the CDR3 is TGTGCCAGCAGTTTAGGACAGGGGGCGGTAGCCTATAATTCACCCCTCCACTTT.

Concerning this clonotype: It may be a read error: a sequence one base away is much more abundant. This chain joins TRBV7-6 and TRBJ1-5, with D possibly TRBD1 on 6 matching bases. Germline assignment: CDR1 SGHVS and CDR2 FNYEAQ. The CDR3 totals 16 residues. CDR3 in amino acids: CTSSLGQRGLGQPQHF. The CDR3 DNA sequence: TGTACCAGCAGCTTAGGCCAACGGGGGCTTGGTCAGCCCCAGCATTTT.

The chain employs TRBV7-6 and TRBJ2-2; D perhaps matches TRBD2 (6 bases). The ends were cut back, 1 base at V and 5 bases at J, with 14 bases in the middle. The V gene's germline CDR1 is SGHVS and CDR2 FNYEAQ. The CDR3 runs to 16 residues. The DNA of the CDR3 is TGTGCCAGCAGCTTAGTTCCGGGGGAAGGAACCGGGGAGCTGTTTTTT. Translating it yields CASSLVPGEGTGELFF.

This clonotype appeared many times. The gene calls are TRBV7-8 and TRBJ2-2; TRBD1 aligns across 9 bases. This CDR3 has 16 residues. The V segment lost 5 bases and the J segment 1 base; nucleotides outside the gene matches: 5. CDR1 SGHVS and CDR2 FQNEAQ come from the germline V gene. The CDR3 nucleotides are TGTGCCAGCAGCGCAGGGACAGGGCAGAACACCGGGGAGCTGTTTTTT. Translation: CASSAGTGQNTGELFF.